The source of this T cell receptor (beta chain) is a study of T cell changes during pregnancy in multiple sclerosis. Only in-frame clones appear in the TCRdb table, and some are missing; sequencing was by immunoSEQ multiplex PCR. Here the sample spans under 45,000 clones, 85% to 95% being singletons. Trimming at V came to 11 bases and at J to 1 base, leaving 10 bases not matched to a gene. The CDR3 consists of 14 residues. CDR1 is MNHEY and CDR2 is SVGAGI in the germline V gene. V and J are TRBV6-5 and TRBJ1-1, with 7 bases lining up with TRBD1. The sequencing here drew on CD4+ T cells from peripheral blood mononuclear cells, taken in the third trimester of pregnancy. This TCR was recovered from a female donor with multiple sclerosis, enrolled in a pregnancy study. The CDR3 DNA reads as TGTGCCTCAGAGGGAAGGGGGCCGAACACTGAAGCTTTCTTT. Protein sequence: CASEGRGPNTEAFF.